A selection of T cell receptor beta chains follows, all from one sample in a study of blood T cell repertoires in COVID-19. The method was immunoSEQ multiplex PCR; TCRdb's version includes in-frame clones alone and lacks a portion of them. Here the sample spans 140,000 or so clones, around 80% being singletons. Sequences were obtained from peripheral blood. These receptors were taken from a man in his 70s who had recovered from COVID-19. Each CDR3 is given without its conserved first and last residue. Each record gives: J gene, V gene, CDR3 length, D gene, CDR3 protein. D genes are given only for firm matches.

J gene: TRBJ1-1; V gene: TRBV7-8; CDR3 length: 11; D gene: -; CDR3 protein: ASRLTGNTEAF
J gene: TRBJ2-2; V gene: TRBV5-8; CDR3 length: 12; D gene: -; CDR3 protein: ASSLGGPAGELF
J gene: TRBJ1-1; V gene: TRBV7-2; CDR3 length: 13; D gene: TRBD1; CDR3 protein: ASSTEGQMNTEAF
J gene: TRBJ2-1; V gene: TRBV5-6; CDR3 length: 13; D gene: TRBD2; CDR3 protein: ASITIGGSYNEQF
J gene: TRBJ1-2; V gene: TRBV28; CDR3 length: 10; D gene: -; CDR3 protein: ASSRRAYGYT
J gene: TRBJ2-5; V gene: TRBV7-9; CDR3 length: 11; D gene: -; CDR3 protein: ASSTTDQETQY
J gene: TRBJ1-1; V gene: TRBV6-5; CDR3 length: 11; D gene: -; CDR3 protein: ASSYWQNTEAF
J gene: TRBJ2-1; V gene: TRBV5-1; CDR3 length: 10; D gene: -; CDR3 protein: ASSYSRDEQF
J gene: TRBJ2-1; V gene: TRBV5-1; CDR3 length: 13; D gene: -; CDR3 protein: ASSTDPGWDNEQF
J gene: TRBJ2-3; V gene: TRBV7-9; CDR3 length: 13; D gene: TRBD2; CDR3 protein: ASSSVAGGRYTQY
J gene: TRBJ2-2; V gene: TRBV24-1; CDR3 length: 11; D gene: -; CDR3 protein: ATSDGGSGELF
J gene: TRBJ2-3; V gene: TRBV7-9; CDR3 length: 11; D gene: -; CDR3 protein: ASSFEQTDTQY
J gene: TRBJ2-1; V gene: TRBV13; CDR3 length: 12; D gene: -; CDR3 protein: ASSLRTVYNEQF
J gene: TRBJ1-1; V gene: TRBV2; CDR3 length: 12; D gene: -; CDR3 protein: ASSEQEGDAEAF
J gene: TRBJ2-3; V gene: TRBV7-2; CDR3 length: 14; D gene: -; CDR3 protein: ASSLGWGRSADTQY
J gene: TRBJ2-5; V gene: TRBV7-9; CDR3 length: 16; D gene: TRBD2; CDR3 protein: ASSLILGLAGVGETQY
J gene: TRBJ1-2; V gene: TRBV7-9; CDR3 length: 12; D gene: -; CDR3 protein: ASTADSARYGYT
J gene: TRBJ2-1; V gene: TRBV10-3; CDR3 length: 12; D gene: -; CDR3 protein: AIQEESSYNEQF
J gene: TRBJ2-5; V gene: TRBV6-2/TRBV6-3; CDR3 length: 15; D gene: TRBD2; CDR3 protein: ASSYGAGGPPRETQY
J gene: TRBJ2-7; V gene: TRBV5-1; CDR3 length: 14; D gene: TRBD2; CDR3 protein: ASSLEGGTSAYEQY
J gene: TRBJ1-2; V gene: TRBV7-2; CDR3 length: 15; D gene: TRBD1; CDR3 protein: ASSLPGGTGGAYGYT
J gene: TRBJ2-6; V gene: TRBV7-2; CDR3 length: 16; D gene: TRBD1; CDR3 protein: ASSPRTGPSSGANVLT
J gene: TRBJ2-5; V gene: TRBV30; CDR3 length: 11; D gene: -; CDR3 protein: AWSIRPGETQY
J gene: TRBJ2-5; V gene: TRBV20-1; CDR3 length: 13; D gene: -; CDR3 protein: SASRPEGGQETQY
J gene: TRBJ2-7; V gene: TRBV4-1; CDR3 length: 13; D gene: TRBD2; CDR3 protein: ASSPTLAGVREQY
J gene: TRBJ1-6; V gene: TRBV3-1/TRBV3-2; CDR3 length: 10; D gene: -; CDR3 protein: ASSTRNSPLH
J gene: TRBJ2-2; V gene: TRBV9; CDR3 length: 13; D gene: -; CDR3 protein: ASSALPEATGELF
J gene: TRBJ2-2; V gene: TRBV9; CDR3 length: 13; D gene: TRBD1; CDR3 protein: ASSPRQGATGELF
J gene: TRBJ2-3; V gene: TRBV27; CDR3 length: 15; D gene: TRBD2; CDR3 protein: ASSLSILAGGEDTQY
J gene: TRBJ2-7; V gene: TRBV19; CDR3 length: 13; D gene: TRBD2; CDR3 protein: ASSIVDSGSDEQY
J gene: TRBJ2-7; V gene: TRBV3-1/TRBV3-2; CDR3 length: 14; D gene: TRBD2; CDR3 protein: ASSPLSGLATYEQY
J gene: TRBJ2-1; V gene: TRBV29-1; CDR3 length: 12; D gene: -; CDR3 protein: SVITVGSYNEQF
J gene: TRBJ1-1; V gene: TRBV6-2/TRBV6-3; CDR3 length: 13; D gene: TRBD1; CDR3 protein: ASSLTTGSHTEAF
J gene: TRBJ1-1; V gene: TRBV19; CDR3 length: 12; D gene: -; CDR3 protein: ASTRGQLNTEAF
J gene: TRBJ1-3; V gene: TRBV6-5; CDR3 length: 12; D gene: -; CDR3 protein: ASSLSISGNTIY
J gene: TRBJ1-5; V gene: TRBV24-1; CDR3 length: 11; D gene: -; CDR3 protein: ATSDRSGQPQH
J gene: TRBJ2-7; V gene: TRBV5-4; CDR3 length: 12; D gene: TRBD2; CDR3 protein: ASSFSGSIYEQY
J gene: TRBJ2-1; V gene: TRBV24-1; CDR3 length: 11; D gene: -; CDR3 protein: ATATRWGVEQF
J gene: TRBJ1-1; V gene: TRBV18; CDR3 length: 11; D gene: -; CDR3 protein: ASSPNSEAEAF
J gene: TRBJ2-6; V gene: TRBV19; CDR3 length: 15; D gene: TRBD1; CDR3 protein: ASRGTGISSGANVLT
J gene: TRBJ1-3; V gene: TRBV7-2; CDR3 length: 11; D gene: -; CDR3 protein: ASSYRVGNTIY
J gene: TRBJ2-7; V gene: TRBV11-2; CDR3 length: 13; D gene: TRBD2; CDR3 protein: ASSLRALAVYEQY